This is a list of T cell receptor beta chains from one sample in a study of T-cell memory formation after mild COVID-19. TCRdb used MiXCR to reprocess the 5' RACE reads, holding one entry per CDR3 protein. The sample carries 200,000 to 300,000 distinct CDR3 sequences, about 16% recorded once. Sequencing input: PBMCs or a T cell subset sorted from them (not recorded which). The receptors were gathered from an adult woman who had mild COVID-19 (a few samples of this study predate the infection). Cell type and time point are not known. CDR3s include the opening cysteine and the closing phenylalanine or tryptophan. The D gene is left open where the match is weak. Not all rows give a size; the values are once, few, many and, for expanded clones, a class.

TRBV25-1	TRBJ2-3	TRBD1	NA	TGTGCCAGCAGGCCAGGGGGACCAGATACGCAGTATTTT	CASRPGGPDTQYF
TRBV5-1	TRBJ2-7	TRBD1	many	TGCGCCAGCAGCTTGGGAGGGGACAGGGACCCCCCGAAGTTC	CASSLGGDRDPPKF
TRBV5-1	TRBJ1-4	NA	NA	TGCGCCAGCAGCGACCGGGACAATGAAAAACTGTTTTTT	CASSDRDNEKLFF
TRBV24-1	TRBJ2-3	TRBD2	NA	TGTGCCACCAGTGATTCGGGACTAGCGGGAGTTACAGATACGCAGTATTTT	CATSDSGLAGVTDTQYF
TRBV15	TRBJ1-2	NA	NA	TGTGCCACCAGCAGAGCGGGTCTCTATGGCTACACCTTC	CATSRAGLYGYTF
TRBV18	TRBJ2-3	TRBD1	NA	TGTGCCAGCTCACCATTCTCGGGACAGGGCGCCACAGATACGCAGTATTTT	CASSPFSGQGATDTQYF
TRBV30	TRBJ1-1	NA	few	TGTGCCTGGAGCCGAGGATTGAACACTGAAGCTTTCTTT	CAWSRGLNTEAFF
TRBV27	TRBJ2-7	TRBD1	NA	TGTGCCAGCGGAAGAGACAGGGAACAGTACTTC	CASGRDREQYF
TRBV10-3	TRBJ1-5	TRBD1	NA	TGTGCCATCAGCCCGGGACAGGGGGCCGAACAGCCCCAGCATTTT	CAISPGQGAEQPQHF
TRBV4-2	TRBJ2-1	TRBD2	few	TGTGCCAGCAGCCCCCACACTAGCGGGAGTAGGGATGAGCAGTTCTTC	CASSPHTSGSRDEQFF